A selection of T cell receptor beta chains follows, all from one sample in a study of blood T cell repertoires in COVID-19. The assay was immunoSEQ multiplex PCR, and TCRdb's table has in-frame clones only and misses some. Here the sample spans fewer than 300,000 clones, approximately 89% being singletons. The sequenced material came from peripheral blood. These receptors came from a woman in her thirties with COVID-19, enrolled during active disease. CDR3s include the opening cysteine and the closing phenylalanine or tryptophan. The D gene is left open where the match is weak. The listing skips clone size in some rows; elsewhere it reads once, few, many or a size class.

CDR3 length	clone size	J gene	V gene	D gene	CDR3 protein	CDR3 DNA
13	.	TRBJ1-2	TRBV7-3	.	CASSPGIGYGYTF	TGTGCCAGCAGCCCGGGGATCGGCTATGGCTACACCTTC
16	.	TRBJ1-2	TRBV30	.	CAWSVPHSGSHYGYTF	TGTGCCTGGAGTGTACCCCATTCGGGGTCCCACTATGGCTACACCTTC
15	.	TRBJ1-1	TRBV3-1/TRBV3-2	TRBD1	CASSQGRQGATEAFF	TGTGCCAGCAGCCAAGGTCGACAGGGGGCCACTGAAGCTTTCTTT
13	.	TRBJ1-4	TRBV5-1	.	CASASVTNEKLFF	TGCGCCAGCGCGAGCGTAACTAATGAAAAACTGTTTTTT
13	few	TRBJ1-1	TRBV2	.	CASNSGMNTEAFF	TGTGCCAGCAATTCAGGGATGAACACTGAAGCTTTCTTT
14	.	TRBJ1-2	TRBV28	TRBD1	CASSWDNRGEGYTF	TGTGCCAGCAGTTGGGATAACAGGGGGGAAGGCTACACCTTC
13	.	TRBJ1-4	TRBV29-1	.	CSVSQAAGEKLFF	TGCAGCGTTTCGCAGGCAGCCGGTGAAAAACTGTTTTTT
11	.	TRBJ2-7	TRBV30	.	CAWRDSYEQYF	TGTGCCTGGAGGGACAGCTACGAGCAGTACTTC
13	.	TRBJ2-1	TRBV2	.	CASTEAPVNEQFF	TGTGCCAGCACGGAAGCTCCCGTCAATGAGCAGTTCTTC
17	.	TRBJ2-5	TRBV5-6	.	CASSLYGDSRSGETQYF	TGTGCCAGCAGTCTGTACGGGGATTCCAGGAGTGGGGAGACCCAGTACTTC
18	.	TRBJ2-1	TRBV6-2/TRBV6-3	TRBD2	CASSYSSSGRGKANEQFF	TGTGCCAGCAGTTACTCGTCTAGCGGGAGAGGAAAGGCCAATGAGCAGTTCTTC
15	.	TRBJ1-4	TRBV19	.	CASVGPWTGNEKLFF	TGTGCCAGCGTGGGCCCCTGGACGGGGAATGAAAAACTGTTTTTT
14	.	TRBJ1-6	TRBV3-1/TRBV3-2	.	CASSQVRSNSPLHF	TGTGCCAGCAGCCAAGTCCGGTCTAATTCACCCCTCCACTTT
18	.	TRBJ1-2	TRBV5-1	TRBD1	CASSLTLTGMVSNYGYTF	TGCGCCAGCAGCTTGACCCTGACAGGGATGGTATCTAACTATGGCTACACCTTC
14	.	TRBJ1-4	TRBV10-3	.	CAISDGGLDEKLFF	TGTGCCATCAGCGACGGCGGACTTGACGAAAAACTGTTTTTT
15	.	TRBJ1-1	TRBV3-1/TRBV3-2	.	CASSQRGGGNTEAFF	TGTGCCAGCAGCCAACGGGGAGGGGGGAACACTGAAGCTTTCTTT
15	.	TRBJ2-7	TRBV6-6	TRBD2	CASMNSGAGGGEQYF	TGTGCCAGCATGAACTCGGGAGCGGGAGGAGGAGAGCAGTACTTC
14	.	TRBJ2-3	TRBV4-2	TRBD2	CASSQDRRAGGIHF	TGTGCCAGCAGCCAAGATCGACGAGCGGGAGGCATACATTTT
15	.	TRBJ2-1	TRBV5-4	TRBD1	CASSGQGGSYNEQFF	TGTGCCAGCAGTGGACAGGGGGGGTCCTACAATGAGCAGTTCTTC
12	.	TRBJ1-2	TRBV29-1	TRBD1	CSVGGTGYIITF	TGCAGCGTGGGAGGGACAGGTTACATTATCACCTTC
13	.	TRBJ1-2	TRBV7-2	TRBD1	CASSFNRGDGYTF	TGTGCCAGCAGCTTCAACAGGGGGGATGGCTACACCTTC
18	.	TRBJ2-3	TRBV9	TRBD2	CASSVAPLAGGGTDTQYF	TGTGCCAGCAGCGTAGCTCCTCTAGCGGGAGGGGGCACAGATACGCAGTATTTT
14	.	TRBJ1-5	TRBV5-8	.	CASSLYSNNQPQHF	TGTGCCAGCAGCTTGTACAGCAACAATCAGCCCCAGCATTTT
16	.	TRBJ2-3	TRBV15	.	CATRMNRGGNTDTQYF	TGTGCCACCAGAATGAACCGTGGGGGCAACACAGATACGCAGTATTTT
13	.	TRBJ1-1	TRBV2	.	CASRLSYGNEAFF	TGTGCCAGCCGCCTTTCCTACGGGAACGAAGCTTTCTTT
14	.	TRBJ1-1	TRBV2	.	CASGQTRLNTEAFF	TGTGCCAGCGGTCAGACTAGACTGAACACTGAAGCTTTCTTT
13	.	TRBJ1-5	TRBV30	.	CAWRSGGGQPQHF	TGTGCCTGGAGATCGGGGGGAGGTCAGCCCCAGCATTTT
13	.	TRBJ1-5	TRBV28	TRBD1	CASSGQGPQPQHF	TGTGCCAGCAGTGGACAGGGACCTCAGCCCCAGCATTTT
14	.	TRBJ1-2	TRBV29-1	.	CSVEDPGRGDGYTF	TGCAGCGTTGAAGACCCCGGGAGGGGGGACGGCTACACCTTC
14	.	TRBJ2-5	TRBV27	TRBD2	CASSPSGTGETQYF	TGTGCCAGCAGCCCGAGCGGGACCGGGGAGACCCAGTACTTC
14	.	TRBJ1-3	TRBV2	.	CASVRAPSGNTIYF	TGTGCCAGCGTCAGGGCCCCCTCTGGAAACACCATATATTTT
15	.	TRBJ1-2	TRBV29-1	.	CSVEDRRAIPYGYTF	TGCAGCGTTGAAGACCGCAGGGCGATTCCCTATGGCTACACCTTC
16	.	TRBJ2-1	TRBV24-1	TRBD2	CATSDVAGKGYNEQFF	TGTGCCACCAGTGATGTAGCGGGCAAAGGTTACAATGAGCAGTTCTTC
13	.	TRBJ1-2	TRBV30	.	CAWSNRGDQGYTF	TGTGCCTGGAGTAATCGCGGGGATCAAGGCTACACCTTC
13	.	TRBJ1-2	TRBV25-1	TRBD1	CASTPTGGGGYTF	TGTGCCAGTACCCCGACAGGGGGCGGTGGCTACACCTTC
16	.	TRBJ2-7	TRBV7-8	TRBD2	CASILQTSGTTYEQYF	TGTGCCAGCATCCTACAGACTAGCGGGACCACCTACGAGCAGTACTTC
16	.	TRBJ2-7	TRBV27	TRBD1	CASSLPTGGSTYEQYF	TGTGCCAGCAGTTTACCGACAGGGGGAAGCACCTACGAGCAGTACTTC
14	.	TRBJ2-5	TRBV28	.	CASSGGGNRETQYF	TGTGCCAGCAGTGGAGGGGGCAACCGAGAGACCCAGTACTTC
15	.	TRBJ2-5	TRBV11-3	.	CASSPTSGDGETQYF	TGTGCCAGCAGCCCTACGTCGGGGGACGGCGAGACCCAGTACTTC
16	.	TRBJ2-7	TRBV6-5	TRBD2	CASSYSGLAHSYEQYF	TGTGCCAGCAGTTACTCAGGACTAGCGCACTCCTACGAGCAGTACTTC
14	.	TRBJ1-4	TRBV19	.	CASRVGDTSEKLFF	TGTGCCAGTAGGGTAGGGGACACGAGTGAAAAACTGTTTTTT
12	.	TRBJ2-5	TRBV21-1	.	CASSKVRETQYF	TGTGCCAGCAGCAAAGTTCGGGAGACCCAGTACTTC
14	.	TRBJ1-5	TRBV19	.	CASSANTGLQPQHF	TGTGCCAGTAGTGCCAACACAGGGCTCCAGCCCCAGCATTTT
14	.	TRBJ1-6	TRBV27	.	CASSNQGYNSPLHF	TGTGCCAGCAGTAACCAGGGCTATAATTCACCCCTCCACTTT
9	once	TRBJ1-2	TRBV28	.	CGANYGYTF	TGTGGAGCCAACTATGGCTACACCTTC
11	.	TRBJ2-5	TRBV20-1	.	CSARVPAGLYF	TGCAGTGCTAGAGTACCAGCGGGCCTTTACTTC
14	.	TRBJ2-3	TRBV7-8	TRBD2	CASIRLASTDTQYF	TGTGCCAGCATCCGACTAGCAAGCACAGATACGCAGTATTTT
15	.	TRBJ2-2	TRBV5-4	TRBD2	CASSDPGTSTGELFF	TGTGCCAGCAGCGATCCCGGGACTAGTACCGGGGAGCTGTTTTTT
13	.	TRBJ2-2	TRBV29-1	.	CSVEKHATGELFF	TGCAGCGTTGAGAAACACGCCACCGGGGAGCTGTTTTTT
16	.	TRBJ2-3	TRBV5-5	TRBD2	CASSFGLAGSQDTQYF	TGTGCCAGCAGTTTTGGACTAGCGGGATCTCAGGATACGCAGTATTTT
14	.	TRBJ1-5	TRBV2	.	CASSGDNSNQPQHF	TGTGCCAGCAGTGGGGACAATAGCAATCAGCCCCAGCATTTT
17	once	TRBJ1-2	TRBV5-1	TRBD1	CASSLDFWTGLLYGYTF	TGCGCCAGCAGCTTGGATTTCTGGACAGGTCTACTCTATGGCTACACCTTC
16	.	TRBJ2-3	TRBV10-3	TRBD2	CAISALLTGGGDTQYF	TGTGCCATCAGTGCCCTTTTGACGGGGGGGGGAGATACGCAGTATTTT
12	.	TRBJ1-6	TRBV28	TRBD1	CASSLTRGPLHF	TGTGCCAGCAGTTTGACCAGGGGGCCCCTCCACTTT
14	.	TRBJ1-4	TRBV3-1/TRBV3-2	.	CASSREGADEKLFF	TGTGCCAGCAGCCGTGAGGGAGCGGATGAAAAACTGTTTTTT
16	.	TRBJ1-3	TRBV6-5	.	CASSYSAGDAGNTIYF	TGTGCCAGCAGTTACTCTGCGGGGGACGCGGGAAACACCATATATTTT
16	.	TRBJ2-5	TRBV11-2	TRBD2	CASSSGGGIRRETQYF	TGTGCCAGCAGCTCCGGGGGGGGGATTCGGAGGGAGACCCAGTACTTC
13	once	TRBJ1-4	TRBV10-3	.	CAISEEGNEKLFF	TGTGCCATCAGTGAGGAGGGAAATGAAAAACTGTTTTTT
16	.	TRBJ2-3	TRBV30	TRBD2	CAWSVRLAGSTDTQYF	TGTGCCTGGAGTGTACGGCTAGCGGGGAGCACAGATACGCAGTATTTT
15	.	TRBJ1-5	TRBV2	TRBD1	CASSLDRGGNQPQHF	TGTGCCAGCAGTTTGGACAGGGGAGGCAATCAGCCCCAGCATTTT